These 6 T cell receptor beta chains came from one sample sequenced in a study of T cells in Graves' hyperthyroidism and ophthalmopathy. Regions amplified from RNA transcripts were the TCR beta CDR3 regions. The TCR CDR3 was amplified in a first-round RT-PCR using the HTBI primer set. One entry per CDR3 protein results from TCRdb running MiXCR on the multiplex PCR reads. The table lists some 350,000 distinct CDR3 sequences, 15% to 19% of them singletons, with 25% to 35% in the top ten. Sample: blood. The receptors were gathered from a woman in her late teens or twenties with Graves' hyperthyroidism that later progressed to Graves' ophthalmopathy.

This clonotype has ten or more counts. The chain is built from TRBV20-1 and TRBJ2-3, with a weak D call TRBD2 (6 bases). The CDR3 runs 13 residues. Between the trimmed V and J ends, which lost 5 bases and 6 bases, there was a span of 15 bases. Germline V gene data show CDR1 as DFQATT and CDR2 as SNEGSKA (reference sequence). CDR3 sequence reads: CSAGQTSLDTQYF. In DNA form, the CDR3 reads TGCAGTGCTGGTCAGACTAGTCTGGATACGCAGTATTTT.

This clonotype has ten or more counts. The V gene is TRBV4-2, the J gene TRBJ1-2; TRBD1 matches at 9 bases. The length of the CDR3 is 12 residues. With 8 bases clipped from V and 8 bases from J, the junction kept 6 bases outside the gene matches. Germline V gene sequence: CDR1 LGHNA, CDR2 YNFKEQ. In DNA form, the CDR3 reads TGTGCCAGCCTAACAGGGGGCGGGGGCTACACCTTC. Protein product: CASLTGGGGYTF.

This clonotype was counted many times. The chain employs TRBV28 and TRBJ2-5, with 11 bases matching TRBD1. The V and J ends lost 3 bases and 1 base, in that order; junction bases with no gene match: 13. The germline V gene encodes CDR1 MDHEN and CDR2 SYDVKM. The CDR3 totals 19 residues. The CDR3 DNA reads TGTGCCAGCAGTTTCCCCTCGGGACAGGGGGGCTCGGGCCAAGAGACCCAGTACTTC. Its protein is CASSFPSGQGGSGQETQYF.

V usage is TRBV28 and J usage is TRBJ2-3; 10 nucleotides agree with TRBD2. J was trimmed by 5 bases and V by 4 bases; bases with no gene match: 9. The CDR3 is made up of 16 amino acids. CDR1 is MDHEN, CDR2 SYDVKM, per germline. The CDR3: CASSSILAGEKDTQYF. CDR3 nucleotides: TGTGCCAGCAGTTCAATTCTAGCGGGAGAGAAAGATACGCAGTATTTT.

V gene TRBV14 combines with J gene TRBJ2-7, with unresolved D. Trimming removed 0 bases at V and 1 base at J, with 13 bases between. The CDR3 has 16 residues. Germline CDR1 reads SGHDN; CDR2 reads FVKESK. CDR3 nucleotides: TGTGCCAGCAGCCAAGAATGGGCAACCTTTTCCTACGAGCAGTACTTC. Translated, it gives CASSQEWATFSYEQYF.

This clonotype was detected ten times or more. The V gene is TRBV2, the J gene TRBJ1-1; the D gene is possibly TRBD1 (5 bases). Germline V CDR1 and CDR2: SNHLY, FYNNEI. Trimming stripped 2 bases from V and 4 bases from J, with 11 bases between. The CDR3 spans 14 residues. The CDR3 spells CASSEQGGSTEAFF. The CDR3 DNA reads as TGTGCCAGCAGTGAACAGGGAGGGAGCACTGAAGCTTTCTTT.